This T cell receptor beta chain was recorded in a study of blood T cells in healthy people across ages. Primers used in a second PCR of about 7 to 12 cycles were a sample-barcoded 5' primer and a J-beta primer mix. MiXCR was run by TCRdb on the 5' RACE reads, yielding one entry per CDR3 protein. Of around 1,800,000 distinct CDR3 sequences in the sample, about two fifths were seen once. The sample was blood. This receptor was obtained from a human donor in good health.

The CDR3 is CSVAPLVGLRDGYTF. The CDR3 bases are TGCAGCGTTGCCCCGCTGGTAGGCCTCCGTGATGGCTACACCTTC. This rearrangement joins TRBV29-1 to TRBJ1-2; D uncertain. V shed 4 bases and J shed 6 bases, with 21 bases lying between them. The germline CDR1 and CDR2 sequences are SQVTM and ANQGSEA. This CDR3 contains 15 residues. The full variable domain, in which reference TRBV29-1 and TRBJ1-2 provide the parts outside the CDR3, is SAVISQKPSRDICQRGTSLTIQCQVDSQVTMMFWYRQQPGQSLTLIATANQGSEATYESGFVIDKFPISRPNLTFSTLTVSNMSPEDSSIYLCSVAPLVGLRDGYTFGSGTRLTVV.